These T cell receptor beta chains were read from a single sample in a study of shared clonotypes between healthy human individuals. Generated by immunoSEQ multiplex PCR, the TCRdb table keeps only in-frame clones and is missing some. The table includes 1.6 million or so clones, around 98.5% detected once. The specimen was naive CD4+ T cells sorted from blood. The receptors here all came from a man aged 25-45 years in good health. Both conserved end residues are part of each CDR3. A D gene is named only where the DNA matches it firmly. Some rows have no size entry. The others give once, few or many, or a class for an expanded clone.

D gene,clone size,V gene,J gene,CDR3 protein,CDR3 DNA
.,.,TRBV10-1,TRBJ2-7,CASREPEVVSYEQYF,TGCGCCAGCAGGGAACCGGAGGTAGTTTCCTACGAGCAGTACTTC
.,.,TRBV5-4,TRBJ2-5,CASSLPVLAGQETQYF,TGTGCCAGCAGCTTACCCGTTCTAGCCGGCCAAGAGACCCAGTACTTC
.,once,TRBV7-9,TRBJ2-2,CANSKSGELFF,TGTGCCAACTCTAAGTCCGGGGAGCTGTTTTTT
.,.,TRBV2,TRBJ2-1,CASLPATPRMKQFF,TGTGCCAGCCTCCCCGCGACCCCACGGATGAAGCAGTTCTTC
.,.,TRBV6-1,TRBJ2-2,CASSEGLAGELFF,TGTGCCAGCTCGGAGGGTCTCGCCGGGGAGCTGTTTTTT
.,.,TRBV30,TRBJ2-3,CAWNGGLSWGDTQYF,TGTGCCTGGAACGGAGGGCTTTCTTGGGGAGATACGCAGTATTTT
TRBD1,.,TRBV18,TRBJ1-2,CASSPSGTGAPYGYTF,TGTGCCAGCTCACCCTCTGGGACAGGGGCCCCATATGGCTACACCTTC
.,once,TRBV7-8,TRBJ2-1,CASNSNGRGRSSYNEQFF,TGTGCCAGCAACTCCAACGGGAGAGGAAGGAGCTCCTACAATGAGCAGTTCTTC
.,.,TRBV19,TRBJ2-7,CASSITETYEQYF,TGTGCCAGTAGTATAACTGAAACCTACGAGCAGTACTTC
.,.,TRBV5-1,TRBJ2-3,CASSGSIGTDTQYF,TGCGCCAGCAGCGGGAGTATAGGCACAGATACGCAGTATTTT
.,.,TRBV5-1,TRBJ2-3,CASSLAFRGPSDTQYF,TGCGCCAGCAGCTTGGCGTTCCGTGGCCCATCAGATACGCAGTATTTT
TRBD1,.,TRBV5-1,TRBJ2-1,CASTSQGAGNEQFF,TGCGCCAGCACTAGTCAGGGGGCAGGGAATGAGCAGTTCTTC
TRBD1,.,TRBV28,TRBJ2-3,CASSPLGDRALDTQYF,TGTGCCAGCAGCCCCCTGGGGGACAGGGCCTTAGATACGCAGTATTTT
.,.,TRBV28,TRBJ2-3,CASSLRYPDTQYF,TGTGCCAGCAGCCTACGGTATCCAGATACGCAGTATTTT
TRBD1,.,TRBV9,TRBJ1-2,CASSAGTGDYGYTF,TGTGCCAGCAGCGCCGGGACAGGGGACTATGGCTACACCTTC
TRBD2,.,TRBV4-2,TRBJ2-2,CASSHGLAGGPYGELFF,TGTGCCAGCAGCCATGGACTAGCGGGAGGGCCTTACGGGGAGCTGTTTTTT
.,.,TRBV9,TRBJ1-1,CASSVDWGTEAFF,TGTGCCAGCAGCGTAGACTGGGGCACTGAAGCTTTCTTT
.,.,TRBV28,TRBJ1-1,CASSLLDRLNTEAFF,TGTGCCAGCAGTTTATTGGACAGACTGAACACTGAAGCTTTCTTT
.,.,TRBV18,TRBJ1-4,CASSTGPTNEKLFF,TGTGCCAGCTCAACGGGCCCAACTAATGAAAAACTGTTTTTT
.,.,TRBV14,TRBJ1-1,CASSQEGRYSEAFF,TGTGCCAGCAGCCAAGAGGGCAGGTACTCTGAAGCTTTCTTT
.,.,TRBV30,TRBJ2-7,CAWLTYYEQYF,TGTGCCTGGCTGACTTACTACGAGCAGTACTTC
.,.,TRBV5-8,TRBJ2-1,CASSPRDEQFF,TGTGCCAGCAGCCCGCGGGATGAGCAGTTCTTC